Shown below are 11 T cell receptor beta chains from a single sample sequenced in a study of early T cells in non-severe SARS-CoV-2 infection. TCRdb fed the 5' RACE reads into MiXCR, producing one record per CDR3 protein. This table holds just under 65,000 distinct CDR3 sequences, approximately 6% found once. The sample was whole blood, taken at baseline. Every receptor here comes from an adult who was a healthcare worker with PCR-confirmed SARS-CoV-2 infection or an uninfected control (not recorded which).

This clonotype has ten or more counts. The CDR3 reads CASSLDSGGSNQPQHF. Here the CDR3 DNA reads TGTGCCAGCAGCTTAGATTCAGGAGGTAGCAATCAGCCCCAGCATTTT. The V gene is TRBV7-2, the J gene TRBJ1-5; unclear D gene. Trimming cost V 1 base and J 0 bases, with 10 bases left between them. The CDR3 length is 16 residues. Per germline, CDR1 SGHTA and CDR2 FQGNSA.

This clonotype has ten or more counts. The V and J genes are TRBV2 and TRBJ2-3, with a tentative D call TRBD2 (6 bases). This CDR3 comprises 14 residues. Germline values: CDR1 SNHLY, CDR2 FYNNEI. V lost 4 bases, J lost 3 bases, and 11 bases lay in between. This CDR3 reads CASSGGLITDTQYF. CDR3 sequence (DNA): TGTGCCAGCAGTGGGGGACTTATAACAGATACGCAGTATTTT.

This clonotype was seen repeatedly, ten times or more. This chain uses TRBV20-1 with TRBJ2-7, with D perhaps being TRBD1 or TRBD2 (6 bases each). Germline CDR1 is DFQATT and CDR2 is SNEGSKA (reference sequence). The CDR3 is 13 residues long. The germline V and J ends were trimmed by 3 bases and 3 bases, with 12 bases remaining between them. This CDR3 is CSASDGGGYEQYF. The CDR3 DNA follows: TGCAGTGCTAGTGACGGAGGGGGCTACGAGCAGTACTTC.

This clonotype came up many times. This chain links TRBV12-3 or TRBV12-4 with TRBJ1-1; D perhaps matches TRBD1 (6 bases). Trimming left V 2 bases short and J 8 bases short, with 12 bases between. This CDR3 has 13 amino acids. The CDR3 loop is CASSLPDSLEAFF. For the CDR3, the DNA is TGTGCCAGCAGTTTACCGGACAGTTTGGAAGCTTTCTTT.

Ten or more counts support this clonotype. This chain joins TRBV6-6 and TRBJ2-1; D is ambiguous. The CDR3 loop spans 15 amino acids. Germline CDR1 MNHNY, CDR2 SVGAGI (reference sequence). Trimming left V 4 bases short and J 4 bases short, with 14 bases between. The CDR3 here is CASSSPLVSYNEQFF. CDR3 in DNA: TGTGCCAGCAGTTCCCCCCTCGTGAGTTACAATGAGCAGTTCTTC.

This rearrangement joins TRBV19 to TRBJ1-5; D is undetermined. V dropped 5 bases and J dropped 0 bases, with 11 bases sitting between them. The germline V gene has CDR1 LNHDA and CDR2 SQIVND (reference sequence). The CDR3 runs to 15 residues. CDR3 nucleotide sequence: TGTGCCAGTAGTTTTAAGCCGTATAGCAATCAGCCCCAGCATTTT. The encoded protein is CASSFKPYSNQPQHF.

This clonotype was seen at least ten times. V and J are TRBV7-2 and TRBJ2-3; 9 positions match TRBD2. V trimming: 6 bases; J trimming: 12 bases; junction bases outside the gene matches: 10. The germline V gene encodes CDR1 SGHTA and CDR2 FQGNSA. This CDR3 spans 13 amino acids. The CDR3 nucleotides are TGTGCCAGCAGTTCCGACGTAGGGACTAGCCAGTATTTT. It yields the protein CASSSDVGTSQYF.

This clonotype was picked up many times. The CDR3 DNA reads TGTGCCAGCAGTTTGGGGGGCTACAATGAGCAGTTCTTC. It yields the protein CASSLGGYNEQFF. The chain carries TRBV27 and TRBJ2-1; the D gene is possibly TRBD2 (6 bases). CDR1 and CDR2 from the germline V gene are MNHEY and SMNVEV (reference sequence). Trimming cost V 3 bases and J 3 bases, with 6 bases left between them. The CDR3 is 13 residues long.

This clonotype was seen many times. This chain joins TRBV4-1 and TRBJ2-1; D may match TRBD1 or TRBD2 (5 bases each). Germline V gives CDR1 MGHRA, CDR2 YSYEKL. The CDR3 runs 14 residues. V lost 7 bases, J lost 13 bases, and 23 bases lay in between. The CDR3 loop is CASNSPGRAEGQFF. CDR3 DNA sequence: TGCGCCAGCAACTCTCCCGGCAGGGCCGAGGGACAGTTCTTC.

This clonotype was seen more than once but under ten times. For the CDR3, the DNA is TGTGCCAGCAGCTCGTCGATTGAAGCTTTCTTT. Translated, it gives CASSSSIEAFF. V usage is TRBV5-5 and J usage is TRBJ1-1; no clear D gene. Trimming shortened V by 3 bases and J by 7 bases, and 7 bases separated the two germline ends. Germline V gene data show CDR1 as SGHKS and CDR2 as YYEKEE (reference sequence). This CDR3 has 11 residues. The full variable domain, with the rest looked up from reference TRBV5-5 and TRBJ1-1, is DAGVTQSPTHLIKTRGQQVTLRCSPISGHKSVSWYQQVLGQGPQFIFQYYEKEERGRGNFPDRFSARQFPNYSSELNVNALLLGDSALYLCASSSSIEAFFGQGTRLTVV.

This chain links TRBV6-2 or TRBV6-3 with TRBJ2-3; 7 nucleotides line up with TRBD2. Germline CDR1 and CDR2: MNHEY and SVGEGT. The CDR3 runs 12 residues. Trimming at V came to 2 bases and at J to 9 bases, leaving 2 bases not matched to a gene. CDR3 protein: CASSYRRETQYF. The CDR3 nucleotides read TGTGCCAGCAGTTACAGGCGGGAGACGCAGTATTTT.